One sample yielded the 12 T cell receptor beta chains listed below, sequenced in a study of cytomegalovirus exposure and HLA in healthy donors. Primers for the PCR totalled 60 Vbeta and 13 Jbeta. Profiling relied on immunoSEQ multiplex PCR, and the TCRdb table lists in-frame clones only, not all of them. The sample has under 95,000 clones, roughly 77% seen once. Material: PBMCs. Receptors were obtained from a man aged 35 to 55 in good health and CMV-seronegative.

V gene TRBV11-3 combines with J gene TRBJ1-4; no definite D call. V was pared by 5 bases and J by 7 bases, with 20 bases between. The CDR3 has 16 residues. CDR1 and CDR2 (germline): SGHNT, YENEEA. DNA of the CDR3: TGTGCCAGCAGCCCCCCCTCGACACCCGGAGGTGAAAAACTGTTTTTT. This sequence encodes CASSPPSTPGGEKLFF.

The V and J genes are TRBV10-1 and TRBJ2-7; a possible D gene is TRBD2 (6 bases). The germline V gene encodes CDR1 WNHNN and CDR2 SYGVQD (reference sequence). V shed 6 bases and J shed 4 bases, with 19 bases lying between them. The CDR3 is 15 residues long. CDR3 coding DNA: TGCGCCAGCAGCGGGACTCACAGCAAACCTTACGAGCAGTACTTC. Its protein product is CASSGTHSKPYEQYF.

This sequence joins TRBV4-1 and TRBJ1-1; 8 positions match TRBD1. The germline gives CDR1 MGHRA, CDR2 YSYEKL. Losses at the gene ends were 1 base for V and 1 base for J; bases not matched to a gene: 5. CDR3 size: 16 residues. CDR3: CASSQGRTGRNTEAFF. The CDR3 DNA reads as TGCGCCAGCAGCCAAGGTAGGACAGGGCGGAACACTGAAGCTTTCTTT.

The chain employs TRBV7-2 and TRBJ1-1; perhaps TRBD1 as D (6 bases). Deletions cut 3 bases from V and 0 bases from J, with 8 bases between. This CDR3 has 14 amino acids. Germline values: CDR1 SGHTA, CDR2 FQGNSA. CDR3 protein: CASSLGTLNTEAFF. The CDR3 DNA is TGTGCCAGCAGCTTGGGGACACTGAACACTGAAGCTTTCTTT.

V is TRBV5-1 and J is TRBJ2-5; D perhaps matches TRBD2 (5 bases). This CDR3 is 14 amino acids long. Germline V lookup: CDR1 SGHRS, CDR2 YFSETQ. Trimming pared 4 bases from V and 2 bases from J, leaving 12 bases between. The CDR3 nucleotides read TGCGCCAGCAGCCGCTCCCCGGGGCAAGAGACCCAGTACTTC. It is translated as CASSRSPGQETQYF.

The CDR3: CASSESGRPNEKLFF. The DNA for the CDR3 is TGTGCCAGCAGTGAAAGTGGGAGACCTAATGAAAAACTGTTTTTT. The chain combines TRBV25-1 with TRBJ1-4; D call uncertain. V lost 2 bases and J 3 bases, leaving 10 bases between the germline ends. The CDR3 has 15 residues. CDR1 is MGHDK and CDR2 is SYGVNS in the germline V gene.

This chain uses TRBV19 with TRBJ1-2, with 9 bases lining up with TRBD1. Germline assignment: CDR1 LNHDA and CDR2 SQIVND (reference sequence). V trimming: 6 bases; J trimming: 8 bases; junction bases outside the gene matches: 4. CDR3 length equals 12 residues. The CDR3, as DNA: TGTGCCAGTAGGGGACAGGGAGGCGGCTACACCTTC. Translation: CASRGQGGGYTF.

The chain is built from TRBV2 and TRBJ2-7; TRBD1 is a possible D gene (6 bases). The length of the CDR3 is 13 residues. Deletions cut 7 bases from V and 3 bases from J, with 13 bases between. From germline, CDR1 is SNHLY and CDR2 FYNNEI. The CDR3 sequence: CASKDRYLYEQYF. CDR3 nucleotides: TGTGCCAGCAAAGACAGGTACCTCTACGAGCAGTACTTC.

This chain connects TRBV20-1 to TRBJ2-3, with D possibly being TRBD2 (5 bases). Germline CDR1 is DFQATT and CDR2 is SNEGSKA (reference sequence). There are 11 residues in the CDR3. V gave up 6 bases and J gave up 1 base, with 5 bases separating them. The CDR3 nucleotides are TGCAGTGCGAGGGGCACAGATACGCAGTATTTT. This translates into CSARGTDTQYF.

The J gene is TRBJ1-4, the V gene TRBV28, with D tentatively TRBD1 (5 bases). V lost 5 bases, J lost 3 bases, and 7 bases lay in between. The germline V gene has CDR1 MDHEN and CDR2 SYDVKM. The CDR3 contains 13 residues. The CDR3 is CASSQGSNEKLFF. The CDR3, as DNA: TGTGCCAGCAGTCAGGGTTCTAATGAAAAACTGTTTTTT.

This clone has a single count. The chain has TRBV7-9 and TRBJ1-2; D is possibly TRBD1 (5 bases). This CDR3 region has 14 residues. The V gene's germline CDR1 is SEHNR and CDR2 FQNEAQ (reference sequence). Trimming left V 4 bases short and J 8 bases short, with 17 bases between. The CDR3 nucleotides read TGTGCCAGCAGCTCCCTGGCGGGGGATGGAGGCTACACCTTC. This translates into CASSSLAGDGGYTF.

This clone was observed a handful of times. The CDR3, as DNA: TGTGCCAGCAGTGTGGGGCAGCTCACCTACGAGCAGTACTTC. Its protein product is CASSVGQLTYEQYF. V usage is TRBV6-1 and J usage is TRBJ2-7; weak D call: TRBD1 (5 bases). The V end lost 4 bases, the J end lost 2 bases, and 12 bases lay between the germline ends. In germline, CDR1 is MNHNS, CDR2 SASEGT. CDR3 length: 14 residues.